Here is one TCR beta chain with its context. This sample was taken from a study of radiotherapy plus CTLA-4 blockade in lung cancer. Across the study: Of all patients, approximately 19% responded objectively and roughly 31% showed disease control.

Participants had chemo-refractory metastatic non-small-cell lung cancer and were treated with focal radiation plus ipilimumab CTLA-4 blockade. Sequencing was performed with immunoSEQ multiplex PCR; in TCRdb, only in-frame clones are kept and a portion is missing. The sample consists of around 40,000 clones, about 77% of them appearing once. Germline V gene lookup returns CDR1 SGHTA and CDR2 FQGNSA. J gave up 7 bases and V 1 base, and 8 bases lay outside the gene matches. The CDR3 totals 16 residues. The material sequenced was peripheral blood, taken from a patient treated with radiotherapy plus ipilimumab. V and J are TRBV7-2 and TRBJ1-4; 8 bases align to TRBD1. This receptor was identified in a human donor with non-small cell lung cancer who had stable disease on radiotherapy plus ipilimumab. The CDR3 DNA sequence: TGTGCCAGCAGCTTAGACCCGGCAGGGGGCTTTGAAAAACTGTTTTTT. It encodes CASSLDPAGGFEKLFF.